The clone carrying this T cell receptor beta chain showed up just a few times. Its antigen is unknown. The data were taken from a study of CD8 T cells in ankylosing spondylitis. Study-level results: Peripheral blood held disease-linked clones only at relatively low frequency, and these were CD8+. Ankylosing spondylitis blood seemed to carry a telltale TCR beta motif made of seven or eight highly homologous variants.

It was by quantitative 5'-RACE with molecular barcodes that TCR beta libraries were made. TCRdb recomputed calls from the 5' RACE reads with MiXCR, one row per CDR3 protein. The sample lists some 350,000 distinct CDR3 sequences, 14% to 15% seen once, with approximately 1% in the top ten. The sequencing input was blood, either unsorted or a sorted T cell fraction (not recorded which). This clonotype originated in a male donor with ankylosing spondylitis or in good health (not recorded which).

The CDR3 loop reads CASSTRTSGRISDTQYF. The CDR3 DNA is TGTGCCAGCAGCACGCGGACTAGCGGGAGGATATCAGATACGCAGTATTTT. This chain connects TRBV7-9 to TRBJ2-3, with 14 bases fitting TRBD2. Germline V gene lookup returns CDR1 SEHNR and CDR2 FQNEAQ (reference sequence). The CDR3 extends over 17 amino acids. V was clipped by 5 bases and J by 4 bases; unmatched bases: 8. The variable domain in full, with the rest retrieved from reference TRBV7-9 and TRBJ2-3, is DTGVSQNPRHKITKRGQNVTFRCDPISEHNRLYWYRQTLGQGPEFLTYFQNEAQLEKSRLLSDRFSAERPKGSFSTLEIQRTEQGDSAMYLCASSTRTSGRISDTQYFGPGTRLTVL.